The rows below give T cell receptor beta chains drawn from one sample of a study of CD8 T cells in Susac syndrome. MiXCR, applied by TCRdb to the immunoSEQ multiplex PCR reads, yields one record per CDR3 protein. The repertoire holds about 290,000 distinct CDR3 sequences, around 85% seen once, with approximately 0.2% in the top ten. The sequenced sample consisted of CD8+ T cells from PBMCs. These receptors originate from a human donor with multiple sclerosis. The CDR3 runs from the conserved cysteine through the conserved F or W. Fields, in order: CDR3 DNA, CDR3 protein, J gene, D gene, V gene, clone size. The D gene is left open where the match is weak. For some rows the clone size is stated as once, few or many, or as a class when expanded; others skip it.

CDR3 DNA: TGTGCCAGCAGCCAAGTCAGGGGGGACATTCAGTACTTC
CDR3 protein: CASSQVRGDIQYF
J gene: TRBJ2-4
D gene: .
V gene: TRBV14
clone size: .

CDR3 DNA: TGTGCCGCAGCGGACCTGGGGGGCAATCAGCCCCAGCATTTT
CDR3 protein: CAAADLGGNQPQHF
J gene: TRBJ1-5
D gene: .
V gene: TRBV6-6
clone size: .

CDR3 DNA: TGTGCCAGCCATTATTCTTCAGGCGCTGGCTACACCTTC
CDR3 protein: CASHYSSGAGYTF
J gene: TRBJ1-2
D gene: .
V gene: TRBV12-3/TRBV12-4
clone size: once

CDR3 DNA: TGTGCCAGCAGCAAGGACTTTTCTAGCACAGATACGCAGTATTTT
CDR3 protein: CASSKDFSSTDTQYF
J gene: TRBJ2-3
D gene: .
V gene: TRBV5-5
clone size: .

CDR3 DNA: TGTGCCAGCAGTTTAAGGGACAGGTCCGTAGCCAAAAACATTCAGTACTTC
CDR3 protein: CASSLRDRSVAKNIQYF
J gene: TRBJ2-4
D gene: TRBD1
V gene: TRBV28
clone size: .

CDR3 DNA: TGTGCCAGCAGTTTGATCCGAAAAGTTTACGAGCAGTACTTC
CDR3 protein: CASSLIRKVYEQYF
J gene: TRBJ2-7
D gene: .
V gene: TRBV28
clone size: .

CDR3 DNA: TGTGCCAGCAGCGACTGGGGCACAGACTACAATGAGCAGTTCTTC
CDR3 protein: CASSDWGTDYNEQFF
J gene: TRBJ2-1
D gene: .
V gene: TRBV9
clone size: once

CDR3 DNA: TGTGCCAGCAGTTACTCGACTCCGGGACTAGAGTCAGATACGCAGTATTTT
CDR3 protein: CASSYSTPGLESDTQYF
J gene: TRBJ2-3
D gene: TRBD2
V gene: TRBV6-5
clone size: .

CDR3 DNA: TGCGCCAGCAGCCAAGAAGGGAGGGTAAATACGCAGTATTTT
CDR3 protein: CASSQEGRVNTQYF
J gene: TRBJ2-3
D gene: TRBD2
V gene: TRBV4-1
clone size: .

CDR3 DNA: TGTGCCAGCAGTGTGGGGGTAGGCTCCTACAATGAGCAGTTCTTC
CDR3 protein: CASSVGVGSYNEQFF
J gene: TRBJ2-1
D gene: .
V gene: TRBV2
clone size: .

CDR3 DNA: TGTGCCAGCAGACCACCCCGCCGAGCCCACGAGCAGTACTTC
CDR3 protein: CASRPPRRAHEQYF
J gene: TRBJ2-7
D gene: .
V gene: TRBV6-2/TRBV6-3
clone size: few

CDR3 DNA: TGTGCCTGGAGTAGAATCGGATCCTCCTACGAGCAGTACTTC
CDR3 protein: CAWSRIGSSYEQYF
J gene: TRBJ2-7
D gene: .
V gene: TRBV30
clone size: .

CDR3 DNA: TGCGCCAGCAGCCCCTCGTCTTACTCCTACAATGAGCAGTTCTTC
CDR3 protein: CASSPSSYSYNEQFF
J gene: TRBJ2-1
D gene: .
V gene: TRBV4-3
clone size: few

CDR3 DNA: TGTGCCAGCAGCAACAGGGGACGGATTAACTATGGCTACACCTTC
CDR3 protein: CASSNRGRINYGYTF
J gene: TRBJ1-2
D gene: .
V gene: TRBV12-1
clone size: .

CDR3 DNA: TGTGCCAGCAGCTTGACTAGAACCGGGGAGCTGTTTTTT
CDR3 protein: CASSLTRTGELFF
J gene: TRBJ2-2
D gene: .
V gene: TRBV5-4
clone size: once

CDR3 DNA: TGTGCCTGGAGTGTGGGGACTGGGGCCAACGTCCTGACTTTC
CDR3 protein: CAWSVGTGANVLTF
J gene: TRBJ2-6
D gene: .
V gene: TRBV30
clone size: .

CDR3 DNA: TGCGCCAGCAGCCATTCCCCGTTCCGGGAGTATCACAATGAGCAGTTCTTC
CDR3 protein: CASSHSPFREYHNEQFF
J gene: TRBJ2-1
D gene: .
V gene: TRBV4-3
clone size: .

CDR3 DNA: TGTGCCAGCAGCTTAGGTATGTCGGACCTCAATGGCTACACCTTC
CDR3 protein: CASSLGMSDLNGYTF
J gene: TRBJ1-2
D gene: .
V gene: TRBV13
clone size: .

CDR3 DNA: TGTGCCAGCAGCCAAGTCCCTCCCCGGTTCGTCACAGGCTCTGGAAACACCATATATTTT
CDR3 protein: CASSQVPPRFVTGSGNTIYF
J gene: TRBJ1-3
D gene: .
V gene: TRBV14
clone size: .

CDR3 DNA: TGTGCCAGCAGTTTCCCCCTGGCCTGGCGGCAGGACCAAGAGACCCAGTACTTC
CDR3 protein: CASSFPLAWRQDQETQYF
J gene: TRBJ2-5
D gene: .
V gene: TRBV27
clone size: .